Given below is one T cell receptor (beta chain) in context. This sample is drawn from a study of blood T cell repertoires in COVID-19. In the study overall: COVID-19 samples from acute and convalescent phases originated in the United States, Italy and Spain. Sources were T cells, B-cell-depleted T cells, or PBMCs; the material itself was cDNA or gDNA.

Germline loops: CDR1 LNHDA, CDR2 SQIVND (reference sequence). Trimming cost V 6 bases and J 0 bases, with 12 bases left between them. This CDR3 spans 15 amino acids. Everyone who took part was 18 to 89 years old, and they came from about two dozen US areas. The authors' processing: Reference gene primer amplification yielded estimated nucleated cell counts. Method: immunoSEQ multiplex PCR; TCRdb's copy keeps in-frame clones and lacks some. For V, J and clone size, that table is used; D and trimming come from the DNA. The sample lists around 190,000 clones; roughly 89% were seen once. This chain joins TRBV19 and TRBJ1-5, with a possible D match to TRBD1 (5 bases). The material sequenced was PBMCs or T cells enriched from blood (not recorded which). This sequence was found in a woman aged 25 to 39 who had been exposed to COVID-19. The CDR3, as DNA: TGTGCCAGTAGGGACACCCCGAATAGCAATCAGCCCCAGCATTTT. Translation gives CASRDTPNSNQPQHF. Variable domain in full (rest from reference TRBV19 and TRBJ1-5): DGGITQSPKYLFRKEGQNVTLSCEQNLNHDAMYWYRQDPGQGLRLIYYSQIVNDFQKGDIAEGYSVSREKKESFPLTVTSAQKNPTAFYLCASRDTPNSNQPQHFGDGTRLSIL.